The clone carrying this TCR beta chain was seen a handful of times. Its antigen is unidentified. Between the trimmed V and J ends, which lost 6 bases and 1 base, there was a span of 12 bases. CDR3 length: 15 amino acids. Germline-derived CDR1 and CDR2 are SGHAT and FQNNGV. The record originates from a study of T-cell memory formation after mild COVID-19. Overall study findings and caveats: Among contracting clones, CD4+ were mainly CM/EM and CD8+ enriched in EMRA. Detection of some responders pre-infection suggested pre-existing cross-reactive memory T cells participated.

MiXCR, applied by TCRdb to the 5' RACE reads, yields one record per CDR3 protein. The sample has some 310,000 distinct CDR3 sequences, 20% to 25% seen once. The sequence was obtained from a man aged 18 to 29 who had mild COVID-19 (a few samples of this study predate the infection). Cell type and time point are not known. Sequenced material: PBMCs or a T cell subset sorted from them (not recorded which). The chain employs TRBV11-2 and TRBJ2-2; D not certain. CDR3 DNA: TGTGCCAGCAGATTCAGCTTTCAGAACACCGGGGAGCTGTTTTTT. The encoded protein is CASRFSFQNTGELFF.